The 10 T cell receptor beta chains in this list originate from one sample, sequenced in a study of blood T cell repertoires in COVID-19 (TCRdb year 2020). The library was prepared using the immunoSEQ multiplex PCR assay. This immuneACCESS table, as held by TCRdb, lists in-frame sequences with V and J called but not all clones. Of the missing ones, under half trace to an unresolved V gene in checked studies; the others have no known cause. The sample data list around 240,000 clones, and approximately 83% of these were observed just once. The ten top clones hold 1.5% to 2% of the sample. The sample consisted of PBMCs or T cells enriched from blood (not recorded which). These receptors originate from a woman aged 45 to 65 who had recovered from COVID-19.

The chain couples TRBV27 to TRBJ1-2; 7 positions match TRBD1. Germline V gene data show CDR1 as MNHEY and CDR2 as SMNVEV (reference sequence). V dropped 8 bases and J dropped 2; count of bases not matched to a gene: 8. CDR3 length: 14 residues. CDR3 in DNA: TGTGCCAGCGCCTACGACAGGGCCAACTATGGCTACACCTTC. Translated: CASAYDRANYGYTF.

This sequence joins TRBV7-3 and TRBJ2-3; possibly TRBD1 for D (6 bases). Germline V gene sequence: CDR1 SGHTA, CDR2 FQGTGA. Trimming pared 5 bases from V and 0 bases from J, leaving 15 bases between. The CDR3 totals 16 residues. For the CDR3, the DNA is TGTGCCAGCAGCCCCAGAAACAGGGCTAGCACAGATACGCAGTATTTT. This encodes CASSPRNRASTDTQYF.

This clone was detected once. This rearrangement joins TRBV28 to TRBJ1-5; TRBD1 might be the D (6 bases). Trimming shortened V by 6 bases and J by 6 bases, and 18 bases separated the two germline ends. The germline CDR1 and CDR2 sequences are MDHEN and SYDVKM. The CDR3 extends over 15 amino acids. CDR3 nucleotide sequence: TGTGCCAGCAGGGCGGGGGTACAGGGCGGTCAGCCCCAGCATTTT. Translating it yields CASRAGVQGGQPQHF.

This clone has just one count. V is TRBV7-6 and J is TRBJ2-1; maybe TRBD1 (6 bases). The CDR3 has 16 residues. Trimming stripped 1 base from V and 4 bases from J, with 14 bases between. CDR1 and CDR2 (germline): SGHVS, FNYEAQ. The CDR3 protein is CASSLGGGVGYNEQFF. CDR3 bases: TGTGCCAGCAGCTTAGGAGGGGGTGTGGGGTACAATGAGCAGTTCTTC.

The rearrangement joins TRBV10-3 to TRBJ1-1; no firm D call. V lost 0 bases to trimming and J lost 1 base, with 6 bases between them. The CDR3 consists of 14 residues. CDR1 and CDR2 (germline): ENHRY, SYGVKD. The CDR3 spells CAISESLTNTEAFF. The CDR3 DNA is TGTGCCATCAGTGAGTCTCTAACGAACACTGAAGCTTTCTTT.

This clone was seen more than once but under ten times. The junction shows a germline mismatch at one end, possibly a read error. This rearrangement joins TRBV7-9 to TRBJ1-1, with 7 bases fitting TRBD1. Germline CDR1 reads SEHNR; CDR2 reads FQNEAQ (reference sequence). This CDR3 has 14 residues. The CDR3: CASSFTGVNPEAFF. The CDR3, as DNA: TGTGCCAGCAGCTTTACAGGGGTGAACCCTGAAGCTTTCTTT. Full variable domain (remainder filled in from reference TRBV7-9 and TRBJ1-1): DTGVSQNPRHKITKRGQNVTFRCDPISEHNRLYWYRQTLGQGPEFLTYFQNEAQLEKSRLLSDRFSAERPKGSFSTLEIQRTEQGDSAMYLCASSFTGVNPEAFFGQGTRLTVV.

The chain has TRBV5-1 and TRBJ1-4, with D maybe TRBD1 (6 bases). The CDR3 is 15 residues long. From germline, CDR1 is SGHRS and CDR2 YFSETQ. Trimming removed 5 bases from V and 3 bases from J, with 14 bases in between. DNA of the CDR3: TGCGCCAGCAGACCGTTTGGACAGCCTAATGAAAAACTGTTTTTT. Translated: CASRPFGQPNEKLFF.

This clone was picked up one time. The chain employs TRBV19 and TRBJ2-7; 7 bases fit TRBD1. The CDR3 spans 14 residues. The V and J ends lost 4 bases and 2 bases, in that order; junction bases with no gene match: 5. CDR1 and CDR2 from the germline V gene are LNHDA and SQIVND (reference sequence). The CDR3 coding sequence is TGTGCCAGTAGTAACCGGGACAGAACCTACGAGCAGTACTTC. Translated, it gives CASSNRDRTYEQYF.

This chain joins TRBV10-3 and TRBJ1-6, with unresolved D. The CDR3 spans 14 residues. V shed 0 bases and J shed 7 bases, with 7 bases lying between them. The V gene's germline CDR1 is ENHRY and CDR2 SYGVKD. In DNA, the CDR3 is TGTGCCATCAGTGAGTCGGCGGGCAATTCACCCCTCCACTTT. Translated: CAISESAGNSPLHF.

This chain connects TRBV29-1 to TRBJ1-1; unclear D gene. V lost 0 bases to trimming and J lost 10 bases, with 15 bases between them. This CDR3 has 13 amino acids. Looked up from germline, CDR1 is SQVTM and CDR2 is ANQGSEA. The CDR3, as DNA: TGCAGCGTTGAAGAGGGAGTAAGGTCGGGAGCTTTCTTT. Its protein is CSVEEGVRSGAFF.